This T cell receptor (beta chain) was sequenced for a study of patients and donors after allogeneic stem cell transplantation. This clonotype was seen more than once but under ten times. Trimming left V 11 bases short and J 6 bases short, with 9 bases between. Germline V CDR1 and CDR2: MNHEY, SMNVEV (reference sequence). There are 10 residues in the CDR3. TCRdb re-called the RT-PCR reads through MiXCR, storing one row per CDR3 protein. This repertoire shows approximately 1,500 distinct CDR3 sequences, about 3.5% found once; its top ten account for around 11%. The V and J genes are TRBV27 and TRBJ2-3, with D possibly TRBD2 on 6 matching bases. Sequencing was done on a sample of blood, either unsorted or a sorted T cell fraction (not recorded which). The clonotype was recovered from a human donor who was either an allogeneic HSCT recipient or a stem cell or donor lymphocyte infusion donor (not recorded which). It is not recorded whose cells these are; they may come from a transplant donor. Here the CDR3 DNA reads TGTGCCCCGGGGAGGGATACGCAGTATTTT. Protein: CAPGRDTQYF.